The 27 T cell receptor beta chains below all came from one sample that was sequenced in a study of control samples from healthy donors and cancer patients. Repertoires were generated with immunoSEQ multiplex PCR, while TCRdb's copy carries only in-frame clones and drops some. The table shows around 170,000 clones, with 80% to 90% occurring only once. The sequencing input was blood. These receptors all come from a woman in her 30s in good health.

DNA for the CDR3: TGTGCCAGCAGCAAAGGGCGGACTGGGGAAAAACTGTTTTTT. Residues: CASSKGRTGEKLFF. The rearrangement uses TRBV21-1 and TRBJ1-4. TRBV21-1 is recorded as a pseudogene. This CDR3 comprises 14 residues.

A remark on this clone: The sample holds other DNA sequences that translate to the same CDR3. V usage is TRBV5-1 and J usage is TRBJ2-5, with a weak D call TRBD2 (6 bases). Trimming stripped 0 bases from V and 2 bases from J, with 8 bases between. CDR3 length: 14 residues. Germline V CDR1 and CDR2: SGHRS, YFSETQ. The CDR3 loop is CASSLVGGQETQYF. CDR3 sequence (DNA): TGCGCCAGCAGCTTGGTCGGGGGACAAGAGACCCAGTACTTC.

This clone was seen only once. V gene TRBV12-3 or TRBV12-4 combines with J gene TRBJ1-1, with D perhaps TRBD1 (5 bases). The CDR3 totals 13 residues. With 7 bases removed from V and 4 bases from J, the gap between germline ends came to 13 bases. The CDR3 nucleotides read TGTGCCAGCATTATGACGGGACTCACTGAAGCTTTCTTT. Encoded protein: CASIMTGLTEAFF.

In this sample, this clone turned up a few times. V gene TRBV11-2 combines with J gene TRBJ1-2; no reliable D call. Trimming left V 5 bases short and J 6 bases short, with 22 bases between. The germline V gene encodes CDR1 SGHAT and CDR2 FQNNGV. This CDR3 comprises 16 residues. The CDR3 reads CASSPGEFVGRDGYTF. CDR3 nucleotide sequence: TGTGCCAGCAGCCCCGGCGAGTTTGTGGGCCGGGATGGCTACACCTTC.

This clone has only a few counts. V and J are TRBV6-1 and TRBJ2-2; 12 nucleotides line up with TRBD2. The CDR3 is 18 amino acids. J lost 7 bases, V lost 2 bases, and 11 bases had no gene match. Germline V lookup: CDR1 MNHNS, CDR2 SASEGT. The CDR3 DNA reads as TGTGCCAGCAGTGAATATGGTGGACTAGCGGGATCGCACGGGGAGCTGTTTTTT. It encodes CASSEYGGLAGSHGELFF.

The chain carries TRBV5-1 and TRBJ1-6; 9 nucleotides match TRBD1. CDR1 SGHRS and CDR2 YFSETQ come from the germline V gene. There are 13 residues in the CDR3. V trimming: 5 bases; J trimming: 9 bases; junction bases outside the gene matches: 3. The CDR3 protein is CASRDRGSSPLHF. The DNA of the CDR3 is TGCGCCAGCAGGGACAGGGGATCTTCACCCCTCCACTTT.

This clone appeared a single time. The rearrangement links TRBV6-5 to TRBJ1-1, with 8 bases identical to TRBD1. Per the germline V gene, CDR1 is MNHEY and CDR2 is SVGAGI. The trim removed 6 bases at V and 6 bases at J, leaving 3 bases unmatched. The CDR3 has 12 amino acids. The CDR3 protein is CASRGQAPEAFF. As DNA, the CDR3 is TGTGCCAGCAGGGGACAGGCTCCTGAAGCTTTCTTT.

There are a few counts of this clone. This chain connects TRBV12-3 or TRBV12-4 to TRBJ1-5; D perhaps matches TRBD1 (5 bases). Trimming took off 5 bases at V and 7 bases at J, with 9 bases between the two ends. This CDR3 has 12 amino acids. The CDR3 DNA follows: TGTGCCAGCAGTCCCGAGGGGCAGCCCCAGCATTTT. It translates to CASSPEGQPQHF.

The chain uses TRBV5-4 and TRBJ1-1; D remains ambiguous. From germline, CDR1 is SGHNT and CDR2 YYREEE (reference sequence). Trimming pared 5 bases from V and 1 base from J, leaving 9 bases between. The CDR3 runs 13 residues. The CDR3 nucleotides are TGTGCCAGCAGGACCTACAAGAACACTGAAGCTTTCTTT. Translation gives CASRTYKNTEAFF.

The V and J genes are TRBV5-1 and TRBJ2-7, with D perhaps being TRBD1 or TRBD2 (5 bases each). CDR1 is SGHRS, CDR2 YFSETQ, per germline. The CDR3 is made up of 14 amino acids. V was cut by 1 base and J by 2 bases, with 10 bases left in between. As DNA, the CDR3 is TGCGCCAGCAGCTTGTCTCCGGGGCCCTACGAGCAGTACTTC. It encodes CASSLSPGPYEQYF. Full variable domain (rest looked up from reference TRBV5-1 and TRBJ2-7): KAGVTQTPRYLIKTRGQQVTLSCSPISGHRSVSWYQQTPGQGLQFLFEYFSETQRNKGNFPGRFSGRQFSNSRSEMNVSTLELGDSALYLCASSLSPGPYEQYFGPGTRLTVT.

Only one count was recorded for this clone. The DNA for the CDR3 is TGTGCCAGCAGTTCGAGACAGGGGGCGTTCTTTGAAAAACTGTTTTTT. Translating it yields CASSSRQGAFFEKLFF. This chain links TRBV28 with TRBJ1-4; TRBD1 agrees at 10 bases. CDR3 size: 16 residues. Germline CDR1 reads MDHEN; CDR2 reads SYDVKM. Germline trimming cut 4 bases from V and 7 bases from J; bases unmatched to any gene: 9.

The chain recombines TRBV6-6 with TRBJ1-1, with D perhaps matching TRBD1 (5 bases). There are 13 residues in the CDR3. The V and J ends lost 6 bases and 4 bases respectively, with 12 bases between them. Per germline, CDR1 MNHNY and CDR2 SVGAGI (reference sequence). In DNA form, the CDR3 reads TGTGCCAGCAGCCCTAGTGGGGGCACTGAAGCTTTCTTT. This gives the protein CASSPSGGTEAFF.

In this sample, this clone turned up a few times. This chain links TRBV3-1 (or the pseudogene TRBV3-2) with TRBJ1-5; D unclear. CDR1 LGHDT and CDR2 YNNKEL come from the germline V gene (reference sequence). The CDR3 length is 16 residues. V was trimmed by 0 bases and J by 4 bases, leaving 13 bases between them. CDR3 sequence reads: CASSQDYGTGNQPQHF. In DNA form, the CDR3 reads TGTGCCAGCAGCCAAGATTATGGTACGGGTAATCAGCCCCAGCATTTT.

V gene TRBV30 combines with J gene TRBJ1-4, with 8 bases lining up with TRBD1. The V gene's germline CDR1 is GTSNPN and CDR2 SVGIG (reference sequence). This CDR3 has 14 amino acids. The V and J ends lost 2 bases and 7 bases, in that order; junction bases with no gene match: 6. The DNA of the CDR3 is TGTGCCTGGAGTCCCCAGGGGGCGGGTGAAAAACTGTTTTTT. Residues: CAWSPQGAGEKLFF.

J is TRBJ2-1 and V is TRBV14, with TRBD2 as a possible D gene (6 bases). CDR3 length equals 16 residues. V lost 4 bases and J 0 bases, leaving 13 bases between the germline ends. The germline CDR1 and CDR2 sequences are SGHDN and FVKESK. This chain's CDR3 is CASSPRDLYSYNEQFF. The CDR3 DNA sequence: TGTGCCAGCAGCCCACGGGACTTATACTCCTACAATGAGCAGTTCTTC.

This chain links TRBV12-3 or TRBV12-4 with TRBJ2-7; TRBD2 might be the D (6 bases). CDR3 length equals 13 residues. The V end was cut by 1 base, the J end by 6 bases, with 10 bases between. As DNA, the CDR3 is TGTGCCAGCAGTTTAGGACTAGTTACCGAGCAGTACGTC. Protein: CASSLGLVTEQYV.

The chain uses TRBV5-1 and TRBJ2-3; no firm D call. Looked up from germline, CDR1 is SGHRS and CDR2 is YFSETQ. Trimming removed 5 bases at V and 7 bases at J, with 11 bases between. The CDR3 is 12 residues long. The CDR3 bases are TGCGCCAGCAGTGACGAGACCCATACGCAGTATTTT. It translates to CASSDETHTQYF.

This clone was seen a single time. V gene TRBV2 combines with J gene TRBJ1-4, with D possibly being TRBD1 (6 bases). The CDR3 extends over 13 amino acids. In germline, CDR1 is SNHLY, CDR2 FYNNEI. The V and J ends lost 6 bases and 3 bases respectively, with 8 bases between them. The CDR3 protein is CASRRGANEKLFF. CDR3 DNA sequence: TGTGCCAGCAGGAGGGGGGCTAATGAAAAACTGTTTTTT.

The CDR3 DNA sequence: TGTGCCAGCAGCCGACTCCTCTCCTACGAGCAGTACTTC. This codes for CASSRLLSYEQYF. The chain carries TRBV6-5 and TRBJ2-7; D is uncertain. V was trimmed by 6 bases and J by 0 bases, leaving 9 bases between them. CDR1 and CDR2 from the germline V gene are MNHEY and SVGAGI. The CDR3 runs to 13 residues.

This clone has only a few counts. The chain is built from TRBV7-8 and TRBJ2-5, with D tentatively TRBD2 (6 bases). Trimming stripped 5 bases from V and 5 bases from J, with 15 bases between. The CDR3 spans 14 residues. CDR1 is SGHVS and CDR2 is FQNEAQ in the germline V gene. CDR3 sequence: CASSPRLDWETQYF. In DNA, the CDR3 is TGTGCCAGCAGCCCTCGACTAGACTGGGAGACCCAGTACTTC.

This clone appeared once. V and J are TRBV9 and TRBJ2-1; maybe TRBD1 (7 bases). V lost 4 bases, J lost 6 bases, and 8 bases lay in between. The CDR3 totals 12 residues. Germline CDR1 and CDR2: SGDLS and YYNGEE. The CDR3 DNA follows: TGTGCCAGCAGCCAGGGGGGCAATGAGCAGTTCTTC. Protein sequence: CASSQGGNEQFF.

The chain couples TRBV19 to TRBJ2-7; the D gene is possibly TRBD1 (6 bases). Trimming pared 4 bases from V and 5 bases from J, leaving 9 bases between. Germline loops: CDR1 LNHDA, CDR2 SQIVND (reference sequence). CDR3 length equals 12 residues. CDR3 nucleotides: TGTGCCAGTAGTACAGGGGCCCACGAGCAGTACTTC. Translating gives CASSTGAHEQYF.

The CDR3 nucleotides read TGTGCCAGCAGTCCAACTCAAAGGGGGAACACCATATATTTT. The encoded protein is CASSPTQRGNTIYF. The rearrangement links TRBV6-5 to TRBJ1-3; D might be TRBD1 (6 bases). The length of the CDR3 is 14 residues. The ends were cut back, 5 bases at V and 7 bases at J, with 15 bases in the middle. CDR1 is MNHEY, CDR2 SVGAGI, per germline.

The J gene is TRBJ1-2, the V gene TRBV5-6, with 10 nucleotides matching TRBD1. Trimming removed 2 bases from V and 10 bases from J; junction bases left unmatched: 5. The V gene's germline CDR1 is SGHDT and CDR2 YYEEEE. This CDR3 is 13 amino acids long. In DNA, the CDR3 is TGTGCCAGCAGCTTAGGGACAGGGGTACACTACACCTTC. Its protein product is CASSLGTGVHYTF.

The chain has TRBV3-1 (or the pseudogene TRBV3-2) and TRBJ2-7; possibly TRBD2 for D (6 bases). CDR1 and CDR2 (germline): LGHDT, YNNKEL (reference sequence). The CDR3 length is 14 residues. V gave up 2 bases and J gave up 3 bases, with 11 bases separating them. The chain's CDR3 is CASSQYVGGYEQYV. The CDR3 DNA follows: TGTGCCAGCAGCCAATATGTGGGGGGCTACGAGCAGTACGTC.

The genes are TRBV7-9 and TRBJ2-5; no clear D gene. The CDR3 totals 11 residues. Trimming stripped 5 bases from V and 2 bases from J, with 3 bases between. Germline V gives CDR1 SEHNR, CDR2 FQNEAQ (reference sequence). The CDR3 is CASSAQETQYF. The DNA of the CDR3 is TGTGCCAGCAGCGCACAAGAGACCCAGTACTTC.

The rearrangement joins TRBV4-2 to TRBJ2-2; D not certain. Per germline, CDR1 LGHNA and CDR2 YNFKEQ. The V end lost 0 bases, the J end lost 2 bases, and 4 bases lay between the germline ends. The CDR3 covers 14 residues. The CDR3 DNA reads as TGTGCCAGCAGCCAAGATCAAAACACCGGGGAGCTGTTTTTT. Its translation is CASSQDQNTGELFF.